This T cell receptor beta chain is from a study of T cell changes during pregnancy in multiple sclerosis. Measured with immunoSEQ multiplex PCR; TCRdb has only the in-frame clones, and not every one. This table holds about 32,000 clones, about 89% found once. The germline V gene encodes CDR1 KGHSH and CDR2 LQKENI. The CDR3 is made up of 13 amino acids. Trimming pared 6 bases from V and 2 bases from J, leaving 10 bases between. The sequencing here drew on CD8+ T cells from peripheral blood mononuclear cells, taken in the third trimester of pregnancy. This chain joins TRBV18 and TRBJ2-5; a weak D match, TRBD1 (6 bases). The TCR was taken from a female donor with multiple sclerosis, enrolled in a pregnancy study. Here the CDR3 DNA reads TGTGCCAGCTCCGACGGACAGCAAGAGACCCAGTACTTC. Protein: CASSDGQQETQYF.